This TCR beta chain stems from a study of blood T cell repertoires in COVID-19. The CDR3 runs to 16 residues. V dropped 4 bases and J dropped 3 bases, with 17 bases sitting between them. Germline CDR1 is SGDLS and CDR2 is YYNGEE. Sequencing used immunoSEQ multiplex PCR; TCRdb keeps in-frame clones, though not all of them. The sample contains hundreds of thousands of clones, about 86% of which appear only once. The sample comprised peripheral blood. This chain joins TRBV9 and TRBJ2-1, with D possibly matching TRBD2 (6 bases). The sequence was collected from a woman in her 50s with acute or convalescent COVID-19. The DNA for the CDR3 is TGTGCCAGCAGCCCCACTGGTAGCGGCTACTACAATGAGCAGTTCTTC. It translates to CASSPTGSGYYNEQFF.